This T cell receptor (beta chain) was sequenced in a study of T cell repertoires in ileal Crohn's disease. Germline CDR1 is LNHDA and CDR2 is SQIVND (reference sequence). The V end lost 8 bases, the J end lost 2 bases, and 10 bases lay between the germline ends. CDR3 size: 14 residues. The repertoire was sequenced with immunoSEQ multiplex PCR; TCRdb's copy has only in-frame clones and lacks some. The sample has 5,000 to 7,000 clones, around 82% seen once. The receptor comes from an adult with Crohn's disease. The chain is built from TRBV19 and TRBJ2-6; D perhaps matches TRBD1 (5 bases). The sample comprised ileal tissue. The CDR3 DNA is TGTGCCAGTCTTCAGGGCGCTGGGGCCAACGTCCTGACTTTC. Translation: CASLQGAGANVLTF.